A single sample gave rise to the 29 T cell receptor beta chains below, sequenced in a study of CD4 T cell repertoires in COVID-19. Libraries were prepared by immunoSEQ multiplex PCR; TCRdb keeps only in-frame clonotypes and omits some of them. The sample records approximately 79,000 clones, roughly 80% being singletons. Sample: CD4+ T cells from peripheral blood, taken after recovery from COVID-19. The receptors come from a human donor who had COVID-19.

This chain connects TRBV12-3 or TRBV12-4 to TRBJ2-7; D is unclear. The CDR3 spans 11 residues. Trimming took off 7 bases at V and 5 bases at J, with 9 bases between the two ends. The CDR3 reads CASTPGDEQYF. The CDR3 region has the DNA TGTGCCAGCACCCCAGGTGACGAGCAGTACTTC.

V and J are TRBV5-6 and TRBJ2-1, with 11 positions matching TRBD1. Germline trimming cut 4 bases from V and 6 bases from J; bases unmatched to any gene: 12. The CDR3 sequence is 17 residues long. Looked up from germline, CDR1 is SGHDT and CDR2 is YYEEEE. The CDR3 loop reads CASSSGTGGLRGNEQFF. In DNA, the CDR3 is TGTGCCAGCAGCAGCGGGACAGGGGGACTTCGAGGCAATGAGCAGTTCTTC.

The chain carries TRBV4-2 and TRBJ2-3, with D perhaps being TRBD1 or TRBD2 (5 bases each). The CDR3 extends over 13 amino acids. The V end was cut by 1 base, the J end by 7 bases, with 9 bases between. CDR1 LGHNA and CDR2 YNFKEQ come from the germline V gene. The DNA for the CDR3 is TGTGCCAGCAGCCAAGGAGGGACGTATACGCAGTATTTT. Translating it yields CASSQGGTYTQYF.

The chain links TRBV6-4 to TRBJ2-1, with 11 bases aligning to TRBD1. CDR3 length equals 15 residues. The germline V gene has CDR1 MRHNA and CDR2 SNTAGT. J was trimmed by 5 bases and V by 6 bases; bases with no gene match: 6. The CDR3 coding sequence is TGTGCCAGCAGCGCCGGGACAGGGGGGAACAATGAGCAGTTCTTC. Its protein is CASSAGTGGNNEQFF.

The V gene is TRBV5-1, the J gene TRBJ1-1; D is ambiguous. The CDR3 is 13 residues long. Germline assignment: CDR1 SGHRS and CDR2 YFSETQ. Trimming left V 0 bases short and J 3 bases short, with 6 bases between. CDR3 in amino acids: CASSLETDTEAFF. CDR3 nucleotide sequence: TGCGCCAGCAGCTTGGAGACGGACACTGAAGCTTTCTTT.

The CDR3 spells CASSLGMGSSGNTIYF. DNA for the CDR3: TGTGCCAGCAGCCTAGGGATGGGGAGCTCTGGAAACACCATATATTTT. The genes are TRBV7-2 and TRBJ1-3; D is undetermined. The CDR3 consists of 16 residues. Deletions cut 5 bases from V and 0 bases from J, with 14 bases between. CDR1 is SGHTA, CDR2 FQGNSA, per germline.

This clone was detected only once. CDR3 coding DNA: TGTGCCAGCAGTTTCACTAGCGGGAGAGGCAATGAGCAGTTCTTC. This encodes CASSFTSGRGNEQFF. The chain carries TRBV6-5 and TRBJ2-1; 11 nucleotides agree with TRBD2. This CDR3 spans 15 amino acids. Per germline, CDR1 MNHEY and CDR2 SVGAGI. The J segment lost 6 bases and the V segment lost 4 bases, leaving 5 bases of the junction unmatched.

This CDR3 is CAWSYPGSSPLHF. The CDR3 DNA is TGTGCCTGGAGTTACCCAGGGTCCTCACCCCTCCACTTT. The chain joins TRBV30 to TRBJ1-6; possibly TRBD1 for D (5 bases). V dropped 2 bases and J dropped 10 bases, with 12 bases sitting between them. The CDR3 has 13 residues. CDR1 is GTSNPN and CDR2 is SVGIG in the germline V gene (reference sequence).

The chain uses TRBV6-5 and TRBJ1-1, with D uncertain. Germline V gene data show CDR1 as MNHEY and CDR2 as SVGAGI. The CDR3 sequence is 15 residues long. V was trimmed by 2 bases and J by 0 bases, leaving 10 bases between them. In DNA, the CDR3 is TGTGCCAGCAGTTACGCCGGGAGCATGAACACTGAAGCTTTCTTT. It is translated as CASSYAGSMNTEAFF.

This CDR3 reads CASRPDLSGNTIYF. The CDR3, as DNA: TGTGCCAGCAGACCTGACCTCTCTGGAAACACCATATATTTT. The chain joins TRBV6-5 to TRBJ1-3; no clear D gene. Trimming took 6 bases from V and 0 from J, leaving 9 bases between them. CDR3 length: 14 amino acids. From germline, CDR1 is MNHEY and CDR2 SVGAGI.

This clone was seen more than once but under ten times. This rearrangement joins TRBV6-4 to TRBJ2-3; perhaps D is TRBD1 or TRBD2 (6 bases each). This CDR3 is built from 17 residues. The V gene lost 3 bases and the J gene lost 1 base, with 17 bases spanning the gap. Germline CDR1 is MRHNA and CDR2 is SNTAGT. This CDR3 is CASSERHGRGRTDTQYF. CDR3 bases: TGTGCCAGCAGTGAACGACATGGTCGGGGGCGCACAGATACGCAGTATTTT.

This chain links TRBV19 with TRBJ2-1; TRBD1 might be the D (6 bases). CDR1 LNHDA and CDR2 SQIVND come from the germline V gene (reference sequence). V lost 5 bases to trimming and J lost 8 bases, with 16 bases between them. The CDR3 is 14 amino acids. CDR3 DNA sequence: TGTGCCAGTAGTCCCCGGACAGTGGGCTATGAGCAGTTCTTC. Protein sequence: CASSPRTVGYEQFF.

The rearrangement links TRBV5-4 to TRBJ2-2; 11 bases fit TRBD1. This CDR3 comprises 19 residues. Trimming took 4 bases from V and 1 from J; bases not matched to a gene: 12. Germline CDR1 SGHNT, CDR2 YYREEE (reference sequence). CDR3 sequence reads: CASSGRDRGKFMNTGELFF. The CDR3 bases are TGTGCCAGCAGCGGCCGGGACAGGGGGAAGTTTATGAACACCGGGGAGCTGTTTTTT.

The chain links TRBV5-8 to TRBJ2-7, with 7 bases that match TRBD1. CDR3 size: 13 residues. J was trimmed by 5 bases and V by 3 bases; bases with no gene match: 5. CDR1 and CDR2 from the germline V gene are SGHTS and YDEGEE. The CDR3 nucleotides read TGTGCCAGCAGCTATACAGGGGCCAACGAGCAGTACTTC. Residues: CASSYTGANEQYF.

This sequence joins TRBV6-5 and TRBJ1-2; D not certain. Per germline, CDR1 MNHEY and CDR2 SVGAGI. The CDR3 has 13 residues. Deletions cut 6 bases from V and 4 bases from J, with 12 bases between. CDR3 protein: CASSPVRGYGYTF. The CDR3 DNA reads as TGTGCCAGCAGCCCCGTGAGAGGCTATGGCTACACCTTC.

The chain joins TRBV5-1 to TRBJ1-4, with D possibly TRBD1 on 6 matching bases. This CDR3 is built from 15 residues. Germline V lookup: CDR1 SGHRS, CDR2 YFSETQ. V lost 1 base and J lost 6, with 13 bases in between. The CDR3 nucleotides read TGCGCCAGCAGCTTGTTAACGGGGGCGGATGAAAAACTGTTTTTT. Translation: CASSLLTGADEKLFF.

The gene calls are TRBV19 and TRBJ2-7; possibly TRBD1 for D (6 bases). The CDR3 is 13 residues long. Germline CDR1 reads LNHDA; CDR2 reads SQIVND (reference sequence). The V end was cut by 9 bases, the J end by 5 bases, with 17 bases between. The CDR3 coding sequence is TGTGCCAGCGTGGGGACAAAGGGGCACGAGCAGTACTTC. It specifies CASVGTKGHEQYF.

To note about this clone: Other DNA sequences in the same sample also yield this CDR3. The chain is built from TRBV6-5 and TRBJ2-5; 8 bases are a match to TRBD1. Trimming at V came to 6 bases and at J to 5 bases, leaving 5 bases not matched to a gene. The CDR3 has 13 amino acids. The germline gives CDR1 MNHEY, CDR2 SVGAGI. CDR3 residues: CASSAGGAETQYF. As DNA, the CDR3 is TGTGCCAGCAGCGCAGGGGGCGCGGAGACCCAGTACTTC.

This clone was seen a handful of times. CDR3 bases: TGCGCCAGCAGCAGAGGGGACAGCTACGAGCAGTACTTC. Translated, it gives CASSRGDSYEQYF. The genes are TRBV5-1 and TRBJ2-7; 7 nucleotides line up with TRBD1. This CDR3 is 13 amino acids long. Trimming took 4 bases from V and 3 from J; bases not matched to a gene: 4. Per germline, CDR1 SGHRS and CDR2 YFSETQ.

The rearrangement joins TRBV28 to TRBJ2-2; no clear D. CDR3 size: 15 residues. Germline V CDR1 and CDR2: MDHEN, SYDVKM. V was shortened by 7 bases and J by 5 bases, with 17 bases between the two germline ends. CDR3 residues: CASKPPPERTGELFF. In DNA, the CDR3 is TGTGCCAGCAAGCCCCCCCCGGAACGGACCGGGGAGCTGTTTTTT.

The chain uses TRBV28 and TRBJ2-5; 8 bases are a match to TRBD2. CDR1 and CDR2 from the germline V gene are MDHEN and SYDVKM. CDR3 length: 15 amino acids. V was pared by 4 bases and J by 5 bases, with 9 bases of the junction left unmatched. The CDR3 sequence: CASSSAGLVSETQYF. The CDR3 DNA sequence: TGTGCCAGCAGTTCCGCGGGACTAGTGTCGGAGACCCAGTACTTC. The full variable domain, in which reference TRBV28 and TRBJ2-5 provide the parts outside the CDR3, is DVKVTQSSRYLVKRTGEKVFLECVQDMDHENMFWYRQDPGLGLRLIYFSYDVKMKEKGDIPEGYSVSREKKERFSLILESASTNQTSMYLCASSSAGLVSETQYFGPGTRLLVL.

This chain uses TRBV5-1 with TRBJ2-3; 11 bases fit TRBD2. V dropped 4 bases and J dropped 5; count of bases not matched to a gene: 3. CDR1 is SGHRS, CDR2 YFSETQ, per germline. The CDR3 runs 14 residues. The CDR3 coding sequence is TGCGCCAGCAGCATAGGGACTAGCGGAGATACGCAGTATTTT. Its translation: CASSIGTSGDTQYF.

CDR3 nucleotides: TGTGCCAGTACCCCGCTGATAGGGAGCGTTGAAGCTTTCTTT. It encodes CASTPLIGSVEAFF. V usage is TRBV19 and J usage is TRBJ1-1; D is undetermined. V was trimmed by 7 bases and J by 7 bases, leaving 19 bases between them. The CDR3 length is 14 residues. Per the germline V gene, CDR1 is LNHDA and CDR2 is SQIVND (reference sequence). The full variable domain, rest sourced from reference TRBV19 and TRBJ1-1, is DGGITQSPKYLFRKEGQNVTLSCEQNLNHDAMYWYRQDPGQGLRLIYYSQIVNDFQKGDIAEGYSVSREKKESFPLTVTSAQKNPTAFYLCASTPLIGSVEAFFGQGTRLTVV.

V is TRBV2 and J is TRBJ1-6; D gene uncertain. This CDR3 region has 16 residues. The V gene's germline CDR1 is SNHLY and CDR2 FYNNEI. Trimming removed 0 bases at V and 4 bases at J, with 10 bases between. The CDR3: CASSEANQAYNSPLHF. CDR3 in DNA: TGTGCCAGCAGTGAAGCGAACCAGGCGTATAATTCACCCCTCCACTTT.

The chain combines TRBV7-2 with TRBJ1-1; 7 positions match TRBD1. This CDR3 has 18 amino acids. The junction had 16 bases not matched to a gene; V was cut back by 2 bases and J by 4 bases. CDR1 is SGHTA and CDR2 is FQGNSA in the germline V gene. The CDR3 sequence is CASSLFTLTLTGSTEAFF. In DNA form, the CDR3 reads TGTGCCAGCAGCTTATTCACACTCACCCTGACAGGGTCCACTGAAGCTTTCTTT.

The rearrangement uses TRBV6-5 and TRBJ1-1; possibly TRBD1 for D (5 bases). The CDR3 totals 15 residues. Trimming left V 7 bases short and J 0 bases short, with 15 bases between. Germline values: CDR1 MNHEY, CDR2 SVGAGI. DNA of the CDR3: TGTGCCAGCAACTACCTCGCAGGGTTGAACACTGAAGCTTTCTTT. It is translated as CASNYLAGLNTEAFF.

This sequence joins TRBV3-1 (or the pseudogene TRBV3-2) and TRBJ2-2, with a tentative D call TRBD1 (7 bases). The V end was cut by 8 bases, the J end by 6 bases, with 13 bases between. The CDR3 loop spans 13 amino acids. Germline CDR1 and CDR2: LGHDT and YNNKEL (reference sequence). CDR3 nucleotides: TGTGCCAGCTCGGGGGACAGACCCGGGGAGCTGTTTTTT. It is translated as CASSGDRPGELFF.

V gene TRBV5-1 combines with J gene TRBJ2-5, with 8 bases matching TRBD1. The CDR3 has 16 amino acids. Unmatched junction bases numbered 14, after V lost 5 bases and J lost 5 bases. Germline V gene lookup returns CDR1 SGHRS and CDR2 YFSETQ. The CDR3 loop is CASSRTQGARFETQYF. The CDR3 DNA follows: TGCGCCAGCAGTCGAACTCAGGGGGCCCGTTTTGAGACCCAGTACTTC. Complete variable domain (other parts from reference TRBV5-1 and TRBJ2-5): KAGVTQTPRYLIKTRGQQVTLSCSPISGHRSVSWYQQTPGQGLQFLFEYFSETQRNKGNFPGRFSGRQFSNSRSEMNVSTLELGDSALYLCASSRTQGARFETQYFGPGTRLLVL.

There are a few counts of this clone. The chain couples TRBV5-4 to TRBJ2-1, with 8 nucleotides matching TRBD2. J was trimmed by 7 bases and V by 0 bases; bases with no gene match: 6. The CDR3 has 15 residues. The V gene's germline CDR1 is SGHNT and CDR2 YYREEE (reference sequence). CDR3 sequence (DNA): TGTGCCAGCAGCTTGGCGGGGGGGCTAGGGAATGAGCAGTTCTTC. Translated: CASSLAGGLGNEQFF.